Shown below are 19 T cell receptor beta chains from a single sample sequenced in a study of OX40 agonist ivuxolimab in advanced cancers. The protocol was immunoSEQ multiplex PCR, while the TCRdb copy is restricted to in-frame clones and leaves out a portion. The table has around 37,000 clones, 65% to 85% seen once. Material: CD4+ or CD8+ T cells sorted from blood, obtained in a trial of the OX40 agonist ivuxolimab. These receptors all stem from an adult with an advanced solid tumor such as melanoma, head and neck, liver or kidney cancer.

The V and J genes are TRBV7-2 and TRBJ2-5, with TRBD2 matching over 7 bases. CDR1 SGHTA and CDR2 FQGNSA come from the germline V gene. V lost 3 bases and J lost 5; bases outside the gene matches: 9. The length of the CDR3 is 15 residues. The CDR3 here is CASSFPSGGGETQYF. CDR3 coding DNA: TGTGCCAGCAGCTTCCCTAGCGGAGGCGGGGAGACCCAGTACTTC.

This sequence joins TRBV25-1 and TRBJ2-7; 8 bases fit TRBD1. The CDR3 loop spans 12 amino acids. V trimming: 2 bases; J trimming: 6 bases; junction bases outside the gene matches: 0. Germline loops: CDR1 MGHDK, CDR2 SYGVNS. CDR3 bases: TGTGCCAGCAGTGAACAGGGGGCCGAGCAGTACTTC. The encoded protein is CASSEQGAEQYF.

Concerning this clone: Other DNA sequences in this sample translate to the same CDR3. This sequence joins TRBV11-1 and TRBJ2-7, with 9 nucleotides matching TRBD1. J lost 5 bases, V lost 9 bases, and 11 bases had no gene match. Germline lookup yields CDR1 SGHAT and CDR2 FQDESV (reference sequence). This CDR3 has 14 amino acids. This CDR3 is CASSPRDRVHEQYF. CDR3 DNA sequence: TGTGCCAGTAGCCCCCGGGACAGGGTGCACGAGCAGTACTTC. Full variable domain (remainder filled in from reference TRBV11-1 and TRBJ2-7): EAEVAQSPRYKITEKSQAVAFWCDPISGHATLYWYRQILGQGPELLVQFQDESVVDDSQLPKDRFSAERLKGVDSTLKIQPAELGDSAMYLCASSPRDRVHEQYFGPGTRLTVT.

In this sample, this clone is medium-sized. Here the CDR3 reads CASSLQSFGSNQPQHF. CDR3 bases: TGTGCCAGCAGCTTACAGTCCTTCGGAAGCAATCAGCCCCAGCATTTT. V usage is TRBV7-2 and J usage is TRBJ1-5, with no clear D. The CDR3 consists of 16 residues. CDR1 and CDR2 from the germline V gene are SGHTA and FQGNSA. The V and J ends lost 2 bases and 1 base respectively, with 12 bases between them.

V and J are TRBV19 and TRBJ1-4; maybe TRBD1 (5 bases). V lost 4 bases, J lost 4 bases, and 13 bases lay in between. In germline, CDR1 is LNHDA, CDR2 SQIVND (reference sequence). The CDR3 runs 15 residues. The CDR3 region is CASSTQGEGNEKLFF. The CDR3, as DNA: TGTGCCAGTAGTACGCAGGGTGAAGGTAATGAAAAACTGTTTTTT. Full variable domain (missing parts from reference TRBV19 and TRBJ1-4): DGGITQSPKYLFRKEGQNVTLSCEQNLNHDAMYWYRQDPGQGLRLIYYSQIVNDFQKGDIAEGYSVSREKKESFPLTVTSAQKNPTAFYLCASSTQGEGNEKLFFGSGTQLSVL.

This clone was counted only a few times. The chain recombines TRBV7-6 with TRBJ2-7; 10 bases are shared with TRBD2. CDR3 length equals 18 residues. Looked up from germline, CDR1 is SGHVS and CDR2 is FNYEAQ. Trimming cost V 3 bases and J 2 bases; bases outside gene matches: 13. In nucleotides, the CDR3 is TGTGCCAGCAGCTTTCGAGATCCAGCGGGAGGGCCTACCTACGAGCAGTACTTC. Its translation: CASSFRDPAGGPTYEQYF.

This rearrangement joins TRBV11-2 to TRBJ1-5, with TRBD1 matching over 7 bases. CDR1 is SGHAT, CDR2 FQNNGV, per germline. V lost 3 bases to trimming and J lost 1 base; unmatched junction nucleotides: 3. The CDR3 has 15 amino acids. As DNA, the CDR3 is TGTGCCAGCAGCTTGTGGGGACAGAGCAATCAGCCCCAGCATTTT. Its translation: CASSLWGQSNQPQHF. The variable domain in full, with the rest retrieved from reference TRBV11-2 and TRBJ1-5, is EAGVAQSPRYKIIEKRQSVAFWCNPISGHATLYWYQQILGQGPKLLIQFQNNGVVDDSQLPKDRFSAERLKGVDSTLKIQPAKLEDSAVYLCASSLWGQSNQPQHFGDGTRLSIL.

The chain combines TRBV9 with TRBJ2-6, with D tentatively TRBD1 (5 bases). Germline V gene sequence: CDR1 SGDLS, CDR2 YYNGEE. This CDR3 spans 16 amino acids. The V gene lost 0 bases and the J gene lost 4 bases, with 11 bases spanning the gap. CDR3 protein: CASSVVAGIGANVLTF. The CDR3 DNA sequence: TGTGCCAGCAGCGTAGTGGCAGGGATCGGGGCCAACGTCCTGACTTTC.

The chain combines TRBV7-8 with TRBJ2-1; 9 bases line up with TRBD2. With V trimmed by 3 bases and J by 1 base, 7 bases remained unmatched. Germline V CDR1 and CDR2: SGHVS, FQNEAQ. This CDR3 region has 17 residues. The CDR3 DNA sequence: TGTGCCAGCAGCTTGGGAGCGGGAGGTTATTCCTACAATGAGCAGTTCTTC. Translating gives CASSLGAGGYSYNEQFF. Combining the CDR3 with reference TRBV7-8 and TRBJ2-1 gives the whole variable domain GAGVSQSPRYKVAKRGQDVALRCDPISGHVSLFWYQQALGQGPEFLTYFQNEAQLDKSGLPSDRFFAERPEGSVSTLKIQRTQQEDSAVYLCASSLGAGGYSYNEQFFGPGTRLTVL.

The chain has TRBV11-2 and TRBJ2-7; 10 nucleotides match TRBD1. Trimming at V came to 6 bases and at J to 4 bases, leaving 6 bases not matched to a gene. Germline CDR1 reads SGHAT; CDR2 reads FQNNGV. The CDR3 has 14 amino acids. The CDR3 is CASRTWDRGYEQYF. In nucleotides, the CDR3 is TGTGCCAGCAGAACCTGGGACAGGGGTTACGAGCAGTACTTC.

The table lists this clone with a few counts. The chain combines TRBV28 with TRBJ2-1; D not certain. Germline V gives CDR1 MDHEN, CDR2 SYDVKM. The CDR3 is 18 residues long. V was shortened by 5 bases and J by 2 bases, with 22 bases between the two germline ends. CDR3 in amino acids: CASSPTTPFRYTYNEQFF. The CDR3 region has the DNA TGTGCCAGCAGTCCCACCACTCCTTTCAGGTACACCTACAATGAGCAGTTCTTC. The whole variable domain, filled in from reference TRBV28 and TRBJ2-1, reads DVKVTQSSRYLVKRTGEKVFLECVQDMDHENMFWYRQDPGLGLRLIYFSYDVKMKEKGDIPEGYSVSREKKERFSLILESASTNQTSMYLCASSPTTPFRYTYNEQFFGPGTRLTVL.

The chain is built from TRBV6-5 and TRBJ1-2, with D tentatively TRBD1 (6 bases). The CDR3 runs to 13 residues. Germline values: CDR1 MNHEY, CDR2 SVGAGI. The V and J ends lost 4 bases and 3 bases respectively, with 9 bases between them. The DNA for the CDR3 is TGTGCCAGCAGTTTGTACAGGGACTATGGCTACACCTTC. Amino acids: CASSLYRDYGYTF.

This chain links TRBV5-1 with TRBJ2-3, with 7 nucleotides matching TRBD2. Trimming took 1 base from V and 0 from J; bases not matched to a gene: 2. This CDR3 is 15 amino acids long. The V gene's germline CDR1 is SGHRS and CDR2 YFSETQ. Written as DNA, the CDR3 is TGCGCCAGCAGCTTGCCTAGCGGTAGCACAGATACGCAGTATTTT. Its protein product is CASSLPSGSTDTQYF. The full variable domain, with the rest looked up from reference TRBV5-1 and TRBJ2-3, is KAGVTQTPRYLIKTRGQQVTLSCSPISGHRSVSWYQQTPGQGLQFLFEYFSETQRNKGNFPGRFSGRQFSNSRSEMNVSTLELGDSALYLCASSLPSGSTDTQYFGPGTRLTVL.

V and J are TRBV6-1 and TRBJ2-7; D may be TRBD1 (5 bases). CDR1 and CDR2 from the germline V gene are MNHNS and SASEGT. The CDR3 length is 12 residues. Deletions cut 5 bases from V and 6 bases from J, with 11 bases between. CDR3 DNA sequence: TGTGCCAGCAGTACCTGGGGCTCCGAGCAGTACTTC. This codes for CASSTWGSEQYF.

The J gene is TRBJ2-7, the V gene TRBV5-1; no clear D. The germline gives CDR1 SGHRS, CDR2 YFSETQ. V shed 4 bases and J shed 3 bases, with 20 bases lying between them. CDR3 length equals 16 residues. CDR3: CASSPPKSAQIYEQYF. CDR3 DNA: TGCGCCAGCAGCCCCCCAAAGTCAGCGCAGATCTACGAGCAGTACTTC.

The chain joins TRBV5-1 to TRBJ2-7; 8 bases match TRBD1. Germline V gene data show CDR1 as SGHRS and CDR2 as YFSETQ. The CDR3 sequence is 15 residues long. J lost 2 bases, V lost 4 bases, and 8 bases had no gene match. CDR3 in amino acids: CASSPRTGSAYEQYF. The CDR3 DNA reads as TGCGCCAGCAGCCCCCGGACAGGGAGCGCCTACGAGCAGTACTTC.

This clone was seen only once. This rearrangement joins TRBV5-1 to TRBJ2-1; 8 positions agree with TRBD2. With V trimmed by 1 base and J by 6 bases, 3 bases remained unmatched. The germline CDR1 and CDR2 sequences are SGHRS and YFSETQ. The CDR3 runs 14 residues. The CDR3 reads CASSLSGSLNEQFF. The CDR3 coding sequence is TGCGCCAGCAGCTTGAGCGGGAGCCTCAATGAGCAGTTCTTC.

The rearrangement joins TRBV4-3 to TRBJ2-7; 9 bases are shared with TRBD2. This CDR3 spans 14 amino acids. CDR1 LGHNA and CDR2 YSLEER come from the germline V gene. Trimming cost V 4 bases and J 4 bases; bases outside gene matches: 5. The CDR3 protein is CASSLMTSGYEQYF. The CDR3 DNA is TGCGCCAGCAGCCTCATGACTAGCGGTTACGAGCAGTACTTC.

The rearrangement links TRBV29-1 to TRBJ1-2; D gene ambiguous. The CDR3 is made up of 13 amino acids. Germline values: CDR1 SQVTM, CDR2 ANQGSEA. V lost 0 bases and J 0 bases, leaving 5 bases between the germline ends. The CDR3 loop reads CSVEESSNYGYTF. In nucleotides, the CDR3 is TGCAGCGTTGAAGAAAGCTCTAACTATGGCTACACCTTC.